Sequencing of this TCR beta chain was carried out in a study of T cells expressing NK-cell markers. Study context: TCR beta repertoires came from sorted CD3+CD56+NKG2C+, CD3+CD56+NKG2C- and CD3+CD56-NKG2C+ T cells. General observations from the study: Whether expanded NKG2C+ T cell clones were HCMV specific stayed uncertain. Six donors carried dominant NKG2C+ clonotypes that made up roughly 1.0-7.0% of their CD8+ T cells.

Of note for this clonotype: Its antigen is undetermined.

Per germline, CDR1 SGDLS and CDR2 YYNGEE. The CDR3 is 14 amino acids. Each CDR3 protein gets one entry in TCRdb, which reprocessed the 5' RACE reads and gives no DNA. The sample totals about 160,000 distinct CDR3 sequences. This TCR derives from a man between 18 and 69 years old in good health. Sequenced: blood T cells: a sorted CD56 or NKG2C T cell subset, CD4+ or CD8+ T cells, or bulk PBMC T cells (not recorded which). The chain has TRBV9 and TRBJ1-6; TCRdb's D gene call, TRBD1, goes unchecked for lack of DNA. The CDR3: CASSAGPLTSPLHF. Based on the CDR3 plus reference TRBV9 and TRBJ1-6, the full variable domain is DSGVTQTPKHLITATGQRVTLRCSPRSGDLSVYWYQQSLDQGLQFLIQYYNGEERAKGNILERFSAQQFPDLHSELNLSSLELGDSALYFCASSAGPLTSPLHFGNGTRLTVT.